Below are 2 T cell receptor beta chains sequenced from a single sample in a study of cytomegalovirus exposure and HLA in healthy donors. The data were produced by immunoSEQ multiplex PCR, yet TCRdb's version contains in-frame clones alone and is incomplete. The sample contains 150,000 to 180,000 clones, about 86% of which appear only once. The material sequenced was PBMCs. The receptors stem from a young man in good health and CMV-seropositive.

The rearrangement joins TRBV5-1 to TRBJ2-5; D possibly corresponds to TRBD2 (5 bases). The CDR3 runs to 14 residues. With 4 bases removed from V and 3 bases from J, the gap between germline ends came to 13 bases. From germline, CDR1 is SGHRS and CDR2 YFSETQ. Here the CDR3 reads CASSPSDGEETQYF. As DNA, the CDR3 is TGCGCCAGCAGCCCTTCGGACGGGGAAGAGACCCAGTACTTC. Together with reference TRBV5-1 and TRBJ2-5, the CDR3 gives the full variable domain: KAGVTQTPRYLIKTRGQQVTLSCSPISGHRSVSWYQQTPGQGLQFLFEYFSETQRNKGNFPGRFSGRQFSNSRSEMNVSTLELGDSALYLCASSPSDGEETQYFGPGTRLLVL.

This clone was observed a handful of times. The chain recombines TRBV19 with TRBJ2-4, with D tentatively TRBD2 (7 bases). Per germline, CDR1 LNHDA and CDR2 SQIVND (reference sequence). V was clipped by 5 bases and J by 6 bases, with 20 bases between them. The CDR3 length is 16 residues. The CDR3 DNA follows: TGTGCCAGTAGTCGCGACGGTTCGGGGGGCTTAAACATTCAGTACTTC. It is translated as CASSRDGSGGLNIQYF.